The sample holds a few counts of the clone carrying this TCR beta chain. Its antigen remains unidentified. Libraries for TCRalpha and TCRbeta carried sample barcodes and unique molecular identifiers via 5'RACE. TCRdb analysed the 5' RACE reads with MiXCR anew, one entry per CDR3 protein. The data hold about 560,000 distinct CDR3 sequences, with roughly 18% observed a single time. V shed 5 bases and J shed 10 bases, with 13 bases lying between them. Germline CDR1 SNHLY, CDR2 FYNNEI. This CDR3 spans 12 amino acids. The data stem from a study of T-cell memory formation after mild COVID-19. Study-wide findings and caveats: SARS-CoV-2 specificity was not confirmed for second-wave clones peaking on day 37.

The chain employs TRBV2 and TRBJ2-3; no clear D. This sequence was found in an adult woman who had mild COVID-19 (a few samples of this study predate the infection). Cell type and time point are not known. The sequencing input was PBMCs or a T cell subset sorted from them (not recorded which). Here the CDR3 reads CASSWADPSQYF. Here the CDR3 DNA reads TGTGCCAGCAGTTGGGCCGACCCTTCGCAGTATTTT. The entire variable domain, with the rest obtained from reference TRBV2 and TRBJ2-3, is as follows: EPEVTQTPSHQVTQMGQEVILRCVPISNHLYFYWYRQILGQKVEFLVSFYNNEISEKSEIFDDQFSVERPDGSNFTLKIRSTKLEDSAMYFCASSWADPSQYFGPGTRLTVL.